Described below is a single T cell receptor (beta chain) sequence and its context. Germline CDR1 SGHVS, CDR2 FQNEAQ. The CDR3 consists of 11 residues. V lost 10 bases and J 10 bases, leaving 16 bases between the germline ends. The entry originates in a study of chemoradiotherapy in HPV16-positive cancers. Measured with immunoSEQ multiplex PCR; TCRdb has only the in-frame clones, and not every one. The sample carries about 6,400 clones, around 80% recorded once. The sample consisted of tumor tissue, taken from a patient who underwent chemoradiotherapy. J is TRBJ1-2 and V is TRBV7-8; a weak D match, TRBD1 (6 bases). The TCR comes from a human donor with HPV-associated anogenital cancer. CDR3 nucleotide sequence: TGTGCCACAGCTATAGGGGGGTCCTACACCTTC. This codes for CATAIGGSYTF.